These 26 T cell receptor beta chains were all obtained from the same sample, sequenced in a study of blood T cell repertoires in COVID-19. Here immunoSEQ multiplex PCR was the method, and the copy in TCRdb shows in-frame clones only, minus some. The profile shows 150,000 to 200,000 clones, just under 80% of them singletons. The material sequenced was peripheral blood. Every receptor here comes from a woman older than 75 with acute or convalescent COVID-19.

This clone was detected many times. The rearrangement joins TRBV7-8 to TRBJ2-1; D perhaps matches TRBD2 (5 bases). CDR1 SGHVS and CDR2 FQNEAQ come from the germline V gene. There are 15 residues in the CDR3. Trimming shortened V by 6 bases and J by 3 bases, and 15 bases separated the two germline ends. The CDR3 loop reads CASRLGVGYYNEQFF. The CDR3 nucleotides read TGTGCCAGCAGACTAGGAGTGGGATACTACAATGAGCAGTTCTTC. The variable domain in full, with the rest retrieved from reference TRBV7-8 and TRBJ2-1, is GAGVSQSPRYKVAKRGQDVALRCDPISGHVSLFWYQQALGQGPEFLTYFQNEAQLDKSGLPSDRFFAERPEGSVSTLKIQRTQQEDSAVYLCASRLGVGYYNEQFFGPGTRLTVL.

This chain connects TRBV2 to TRBJ2-7; no firm D call. Trimming took 7 bases from V and 4 from J, leaving 17 bases between them. The CDR3 is 14 residues long. Germline V CDR1 and CDR2: SNHLY, FYNNEI. CDR3 sequence (DNA): TGTGCCAGCACCGTCCCCTACCTTAATTACGAGCAGTACTTC. This sequence encodes CASTVPYLNYEQYF. The variable domain in full, with the rest retrieved from reference TRBV2 and TRBJ2-7, is EPEVTQTPSHQVTQMGQEVILRCVPISNHLYFYWYRQILGQKVEFLVSFYNNEISEKSEIFDDQFSVERPDGSNFTLKIRSTKLEDSAMYFCASTVPYLNYEQYFGPGTRLTVT.

This clone was found a few times. V gene TRBV6-5 combines with J gene TRBJ1-3; perhaps TRBD1 as D (6 bases). The CDR3 extends over 13 amino acids. Per germline, CDR1 MNHEY and CDR2 SVGAGI. Trimming cost V 7 bases and J 2 bases, with 9 bases left between them. CDR3 residues: CASTSGAGNTIYF. In DNA form, the CDR3 reads TGTGCCAGCACCTCAGGGGCTGGAAACACCATATATTTT.

This sequence joins TRBV18 and TRBJ2-7; a weak D match, TRBD1 (6 bases). The CDR3 totals 14 residues. The germline CDR1 and CDR2 sequences are KGHSH and LQKENI. V was shortened by 0 bases and J by 7 bases, with 13 bases between the two germline ends. DNA of the CDR3: TGTGCCAGCTCACCACCGTATAACAGGGAAGAGCAGTACTTC. Translated: CASSPPYNREEQYF.

V usage is TRBV5-1 and J usage is TRBJ1-2; D is unresolved. The CDR3 totals 11 residues. Per germline, CDR1 SGHRS and CDR2 YFSETQ. The ends were cut back, 7 bases at V and 12 bases at J, with 16 bases in the middle. The CDR3 region is CASGEGARHTF. The CDR3 DNA reads TGCGCCAGCGGTGAGGGTGCTAGGCACACCTTC.

In DNA, the CDR3 is TGTGCCACCAGTGATTCCACAGGGGGCGAGTACAATGAGCAGTTCTTC. Translated: CATSDSTGGEYNEQFF. The rearrangement uses TRBV24-1 and TRBJ2-1; 9 nucleotides match TRBD1. From germline, CDR1 is KGHDR and CDR2 SFDVKD. The CDR3 totals 16 residues. With 2 bases clipped from V and 4 bases from J, the junction kept 5 bases outside the gene matches.

The J gene is TRBJ1-2, the V gene TRBV19, with a weak D call TRBD1 (5 bases). V lost 1 base to trimming and J lost 2 bases, with 11 bases between them. The CDR3 runs 15 residues. Germline V CDR1 and CDR2: LNHDA, SQIVND (reference sequence). The CDR3 coding sequence is TGTGCCAGTAGTATAGCCCAGGGCCCAAACTATGGCTACACCTTC. Translating it yields CASSIAQGPNYGYTF.

The chain employs TRBV7-9 and TRBJ2-3; TRBD1 agrees at 9 bases. CDR3 size: 15 residues. With V trimmed by 1 base and J by 5 bases, 4 bases remained unmatched. From germline, CDR1 is SEHNR and CDR2 FQNEAQ (reference sequence). The CDR3 DNA sequence: TGTGCCAGCAGCTTAGTCGGACAGGGGTTAGATACGCAGTATTTT. Amino acids: CASSLVGQGLDTQYF.

This chain uses TRBV5-1 with TRBJ1-1, with D perhaps matching TRBD1 (5 bases). The V end was cut by 6 bases, the J end by 3 bases, with 18 bases between. CDR3 length: 15 amino acids. Germline-derived CDR1 and CDR2 are SGHRS and YFSETQ. The CDR3: CASKRQVIGDTEAFF. CDR3 nucleotide sequence: TGCGCCAGCAAGAGGCAGGTAATAGGGGACACTGAAGCTTTCTTT.

The V call is TRBV5-1, the J call TRBJ2-6; D ambiguous. Germline-derived CDR1 and CDR2 are SGHRS and YFSETQ. Between the trimmed V and J ends, which lost 4 bases and 4 bases, there was a span of 6 bases. The CDR3 contains 13 residues. CDR3 amino acids: CASSLQGANVLTF. CDR3 bases: TGCGCCAGCAGCCTACAGGGGGCCAACGTCCTGACTTTC. Together with reference TRBV5-1 and TRBJ2-6, the CDR3 gives the full variable domain: KAGVTQTPRYLIKTRGQQVTLSCSPISGHRSVSWYQQTPGQGLQFLFEYFSETQRNKGNFPGRFSGRQFSNSRSEMNVSTLELGDSALYLCASSLQGANVLTFGAGSRLTVL.

The genes are TRBV6-6 and TRBJ1-6, with 10 bases fitting TRBD1. CDR3 length equals 15 residues. Per germline, CDR1 MNHNY and CDR2 SVGAGI (reference sequence). Trimming removed 6 bases from V and 7 bases from J; junction bases left unmatched: 6. CDR3 nucleotides: TGTGCCAGCAGGGACCGGACAGGGGGAAATTCACCCCTCCACTTT. This translates into CASRDRTGGNSPLHF.

The gene calls are TRBV6-4 and TRBJ1-2; D possibly corresponds to TRBD1 (5 bases). Trimming shortened V by 6 bases and J by 5 bases, and 22 bases separated the two germline ends. The CDR3 is 16 amino acids. Germline values: CDR1 MRHNA, CDR2 SNTAGT. The CDR3 loop is CASSPSPETALYGYTF. The CDR3 DNA is TGTGCCAGCAGCCCCTCTCCCGAGACAGCGCTTTATGGCTACACCTTC.

The rearrangement joins TRBV18 to TRBJ1-6; TRBD1 matches 8 bases. Trimming removed 1 base from V and 9 bases from J; junction bases left unmatched: 8. Germline CDR1 KGHSH, CDR2 LQKENI. CDR3 length: 16 amino acids. The CDR3 DNA follows: TGTGCCAGCTCACCACAAGTAGGACAGGGATCTTCACCCCTCCACTTT. This sequence encodes CASSPQVGQGSSPLHF.

This clone was seen just once. The J gene is TRBJ2-7, the V gene TRBV4-2; 8 nucleotides agree with TRBD1. Germline values: CDR1 LGHNA, CDR2 YNFKEQ. This CDR3 has 15 amino acids. V was pared by 1 base and J by 4 bases, with 6 bases of the junction left unmatched. CDR3 in amino acids: CASSQAGTGEYEQYF. DNA for the CDR3: TGTGCCAGCAGCCAAGCCGGGACAGGCGAGTACGAGCAGTACTTC.

This chain joins TRBV5-1 and TRBJ1-5, with TRBD1 matching over 7 bases. After removal of 0 bases from V and 5 bases from J, the junction contained 5 bases not matched to a gene. CDR3 length: 15 residues. Germline CDR1 is SGHRS and CDR2 is YFSETQ. CDR3 sequence reads: CASSLGQGSHQPQHF. Here the CDR3 DNA reads TGCGCCAGCAGCTTGGGACAGGGTAGTCATCAGCCCCAGCATTTT.

V gene TRBV6-5 combines with J gene TRBJ1-1; 9 positions agree with TRBD1. Germline CDR1 reads MNHEY; CDR2 reads SVGAGI. With 6 bases clipped from V and 5 bases from J, the junction kept 7 bases outside the gene matches. The CDR3 is made up of 14 amino acids. The CDR3: CASRPTGGGTEAFF. DNA of the CDR3: TGTGCCAGCAGGCCGACAGGGGGGGGTACTGAAGCTTTCTTT.

CDR3 sequence reads: CASRRAEVNEKLFF. CDR3 sequence (DNA): TGTGCCAGCAGGAGGGCAGAGGTAAACGAAAAACTGTTTTTT. The V call is TRBV2, the J call TRBJ1-4; no definite D call. Germline V lookup: CDR1 SNHLY, CDR2 FYNNEI. Trimming took off 6 bases at V and 8 bases at J, with 16 bases between the two ends. CDR3 length: 14 residues.

The rearrangement joins TRBV2 to TRBJ1-6; D is unclear. Trimming removed 8 bases from V and 18 bases from J, with 20 bases in between. The CDR3 contains 12 residues. The germline V gene has CDR1 SNHLY and CDR2 FYNNEI. CDR3: CASGENVSGHHF. CDR3 coding DNA: TGTGCCAGCGGGGAGAACGTCAGCGGGCACCACTTT. Full variable domain (remainder filled in from reference TRBV2 and TRBJ1-6): EPEVTQTPSHQVTQMGQEVILRCVPISNHLYFYWYRQILGQKVEFLVSFYNNEISEKSEIFDDQFSVERPDGSNFTLKIRSTKLEDSAMYFCASGENVSGHHFGNGTRLTVT.

CDR3 sequence reads: CASSPGPGNVLTF. The CDR3 nucleotides read TGTGCCAGCAGTCCGGGCCCGGGGAACGTCCTGACTTTC. The rearrangement joins TRBV28 to TRBJ2-6; D might be TRBD2 (5 bases). There are 13 residues in the CDR3. Trimming stripped 5 bases from V and 10 bases from J, with 12 bases between. Germline V gives CDR1 MDHEN, CDR2 SYDVKM.

This rearrangement joins TRBV6-5 to TRBJ1-2; tentatively, D is TRBD1 (6 bases). Trimming took 2 bases from V and 4 from J, leaving 14 bases between them. Looked up from germline, CDR1 is MNHEY and CDR2 is SVGAGI. There are 15 residues in the CDR3. The CDR3 here is CASSYGAGTSYGYTF. The CDR3 region has the DNA TGTGCCAGCAGTTACGGTGCAGGGACATCCTATGGCTACACCTTC.

The CDR3, as DNA: TGTGCCAGTAATGGGGGCGGGACAGGGGAGGACGAGCAGTACTTC. Protein product: CASNGGGTGEDEQYF. The J gene is TRBJ2-7, the V gene TRBV19, with 10 bases lining up with TRBD1. V gave up 7 bases and J gave up 5 bases; unmatched junction bases: 11. The CDR3 has 15 amino acids. Germline V gene data show CDR1 as LNHDA and CDR2 as SQIVND (reference sequence).

This rearrangement joins TRBV5-1 to TRBJ2-5, with 13 bases that match TRBD2. This CDR3 has 16 amino acids. Losses at the gene ends were 4 bases for V and 1 base for J; bases not matched to a gene: 4. From germline, CDR1 is SGHRS and CDR2 YFSETQ. CDR3 sequence reads: CASSPGTSGTQETQYF. CDR3 nucleotide sequence: TGCGCCAGCAGCCCCGGGACTAGCGGGACCCAAGAGACCCAGTACTTC.

This chain's CDR3 is CAIGGTGGMETQYF. The CDR3 DNA reads as TGTGCCATCGGCGGGACAGGGGGCATGGAGACCCAGTACTTC. The chain couples TRBV10-3 to TRBJ2-5, with 12 positions matching TRBD1. Germline loops: CDR1 ENHRY, CDR2 SYGVKD. CDR3 length: 14 residues. With 8 bases clipped from V and 5 bases from J, the junction kept 6 bases outside the gene matches.

This chain links TRBV18 with TRBJ1-1; TRBD1 agrees at 7 bases. The CDR3 loop spans 18 amino acids. The germline CDR1 and CDR2 sequences are KGHSH and LQKENI. Trimming at V came to 0 bases and at J to 1 base, leaving 11 bases not matched to a gene. This chain's CDR3 is CASSPPRDSVWENTEAFF. In DNA, the CDR3 is TGTGCCAGCTCACCACCGAGGGACAGCGTTTGGGAGAACACTGAAGCTTTCTTT. The full variable domain, completed using reference TRBV18 and TRBJ1-1, is NAGVMQNPRHLVRRRGQEARLRCSPMKGHSHVYWYRQLPEEGLKFMVYLQKENIIDESGMPKERFSAEFPKEGPSILRIQQVVRGDSAAYFCASSPPRDSVWENTEAFFGQGTRLTVV.

The rearrangement uses TRBV4-1 and TRBJ2-7; maybe TRBD1 (6 bases). Deletions cut 6 bases from V and 4 bases from J, with 13 bases between. This CDR3 is built from 13 residues. Per germline, CDR1 MGHRA and CDR2 YSYEKL. The CDR3 reads CASSATGAYEQYF. DNA of the CDR3: TGCGCCAGCAGTGCGACAGGTGCGTACGAGCAGTACTTC.

This clone was seen more than once but under ten times. The chain recombines TRBV4-1 with TRBJ2-7, with 8 nucleotides matching TRBD1. The germline V gene has CDR1 MGHRA and CDR2 YSYEKL. The CDR3 loop spans 15 amino acids. J was trimmed by 3 bases and V by 1 base; bases with no gene match: 5. In DNA form, the CDR3 reads TGCGCCAGCAGCCAAGGACAGGGGCCCAACTACGAGCAGTACTTC. This encodes CASSQGQGPNYEQYF.